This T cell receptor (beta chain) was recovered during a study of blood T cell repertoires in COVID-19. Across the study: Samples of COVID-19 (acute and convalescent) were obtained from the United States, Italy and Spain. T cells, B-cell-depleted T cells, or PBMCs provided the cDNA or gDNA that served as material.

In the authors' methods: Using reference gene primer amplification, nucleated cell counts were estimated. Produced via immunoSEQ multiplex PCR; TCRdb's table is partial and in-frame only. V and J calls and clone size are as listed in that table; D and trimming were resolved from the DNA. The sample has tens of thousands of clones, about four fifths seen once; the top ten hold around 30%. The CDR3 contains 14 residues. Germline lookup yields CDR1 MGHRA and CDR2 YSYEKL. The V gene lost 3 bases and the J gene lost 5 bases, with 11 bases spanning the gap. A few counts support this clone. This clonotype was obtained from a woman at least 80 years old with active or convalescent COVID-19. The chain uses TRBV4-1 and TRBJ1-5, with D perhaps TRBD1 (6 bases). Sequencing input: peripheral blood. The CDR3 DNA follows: TGCGCCAGCAGCCAGGAGGACAGTGATCAGCCCCAGCATTTT. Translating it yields CASSQEDSDQPQHF.